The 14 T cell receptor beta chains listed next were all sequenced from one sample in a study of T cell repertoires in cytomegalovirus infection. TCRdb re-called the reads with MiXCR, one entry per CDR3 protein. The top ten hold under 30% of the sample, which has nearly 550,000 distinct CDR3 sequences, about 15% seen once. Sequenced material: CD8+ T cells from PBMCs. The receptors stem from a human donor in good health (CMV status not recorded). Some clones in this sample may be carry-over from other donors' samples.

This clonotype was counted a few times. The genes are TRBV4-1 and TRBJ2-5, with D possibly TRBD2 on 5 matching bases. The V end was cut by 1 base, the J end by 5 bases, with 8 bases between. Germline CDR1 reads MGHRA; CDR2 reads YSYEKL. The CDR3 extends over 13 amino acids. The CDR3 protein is CASSQGLAETQYF. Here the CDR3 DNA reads TGCGCCAGCAGCCAAGGATTAGCGGAGACCCAGTACTTC.

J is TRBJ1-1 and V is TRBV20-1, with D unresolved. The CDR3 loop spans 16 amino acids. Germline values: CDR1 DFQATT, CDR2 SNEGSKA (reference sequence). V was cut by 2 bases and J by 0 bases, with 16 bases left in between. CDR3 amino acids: CSARLAVESMNTEAFF. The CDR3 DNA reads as TGCAGTGCTAGACTGGCGGTGGAATCCATGAACACTGAAGCTTTCTTT.

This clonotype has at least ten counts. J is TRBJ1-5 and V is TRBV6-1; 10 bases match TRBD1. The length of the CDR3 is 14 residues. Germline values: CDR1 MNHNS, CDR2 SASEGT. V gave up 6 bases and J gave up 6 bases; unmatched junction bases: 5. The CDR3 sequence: CASRPRTGGQPQHF. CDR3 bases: TGTGCCAGCAGACCGCGGACAGGGGGTCAGCCCCAGCATTTT.

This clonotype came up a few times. CDR3 sequence: CASAPTNYGYTF. CDR3 nucleotides: TGTGCCAGCGCTCCCACTAACTATGGCTACACCTTC. The chain couples TRBV28 to TRBJ1-2; D gene ambiguous. Germline CDR1 and CDR2: MDHEN and SYDVKM. This CDR3 comprises 12 residues. Trimming stripped 8 bases from V and 0 bases from J, with 7 bases between.

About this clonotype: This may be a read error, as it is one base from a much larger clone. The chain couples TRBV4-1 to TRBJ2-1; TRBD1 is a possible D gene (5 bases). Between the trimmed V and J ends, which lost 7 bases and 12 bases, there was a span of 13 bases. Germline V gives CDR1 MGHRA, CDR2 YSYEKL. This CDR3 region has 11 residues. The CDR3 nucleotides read TGCGCCAGCACGATCAGGGATGTGCAGTTCTTC. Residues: CASTIRDVQFF.

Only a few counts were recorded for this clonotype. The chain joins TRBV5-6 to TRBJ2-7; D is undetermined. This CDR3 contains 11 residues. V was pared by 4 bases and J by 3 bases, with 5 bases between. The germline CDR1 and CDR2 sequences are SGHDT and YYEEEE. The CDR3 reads CASSTVYEQYF. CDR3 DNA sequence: TGTGCCAGCAGCACCGTCTACGAGCAGTACTTC.

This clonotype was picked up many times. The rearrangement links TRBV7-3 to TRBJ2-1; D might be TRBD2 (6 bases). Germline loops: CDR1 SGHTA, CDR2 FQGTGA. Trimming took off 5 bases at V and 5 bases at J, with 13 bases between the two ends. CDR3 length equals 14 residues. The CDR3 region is CASSVGGEDNEQFF. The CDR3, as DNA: TGTGCCAGCAGCGTCGGAGGGGAAGACAATGAGCAGTTCTTC.

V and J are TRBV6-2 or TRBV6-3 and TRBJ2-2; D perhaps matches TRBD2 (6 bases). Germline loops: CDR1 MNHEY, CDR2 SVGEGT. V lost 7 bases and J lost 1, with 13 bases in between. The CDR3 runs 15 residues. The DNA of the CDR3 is TGTGCCAGCATCCCACTGGAGGGGAACACCGGGGAGCTGTTTTTT. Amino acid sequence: CASIPLEGNTGELFF.

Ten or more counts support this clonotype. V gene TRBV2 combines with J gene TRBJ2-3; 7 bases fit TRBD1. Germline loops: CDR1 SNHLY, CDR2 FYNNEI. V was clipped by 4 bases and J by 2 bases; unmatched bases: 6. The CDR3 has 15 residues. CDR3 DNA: TGTGCCAGCAGTGCCGGGACAGACTCCACAGATACGCAGTATTTT. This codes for CASSAGTDSTDTQYF.

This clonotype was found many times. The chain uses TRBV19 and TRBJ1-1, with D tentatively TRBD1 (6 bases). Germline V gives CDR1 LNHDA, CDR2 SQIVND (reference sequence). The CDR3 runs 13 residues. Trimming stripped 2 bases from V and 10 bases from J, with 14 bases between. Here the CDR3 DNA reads TGTGCCAGTAGTATAACTCGGACAGAGACAGCTTTCTTT. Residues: CASSITRTETAFF.

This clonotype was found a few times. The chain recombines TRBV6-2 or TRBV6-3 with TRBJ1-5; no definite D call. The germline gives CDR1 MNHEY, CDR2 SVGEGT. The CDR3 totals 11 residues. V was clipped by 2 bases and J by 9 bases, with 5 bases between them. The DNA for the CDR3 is TGTGCCAGCAGTTACCCTACGCCCCAGCATTTT. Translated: CASSYPTPQHF.

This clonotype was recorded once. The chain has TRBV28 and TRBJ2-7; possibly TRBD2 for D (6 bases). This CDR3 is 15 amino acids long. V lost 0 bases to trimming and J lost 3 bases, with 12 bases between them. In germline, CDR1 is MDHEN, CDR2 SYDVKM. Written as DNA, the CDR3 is TGTGCCAGCAGTTTATGGGCTAGCGATGGCTACGAGCAGTACTTC. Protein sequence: CASSLWASDGYEQYF.

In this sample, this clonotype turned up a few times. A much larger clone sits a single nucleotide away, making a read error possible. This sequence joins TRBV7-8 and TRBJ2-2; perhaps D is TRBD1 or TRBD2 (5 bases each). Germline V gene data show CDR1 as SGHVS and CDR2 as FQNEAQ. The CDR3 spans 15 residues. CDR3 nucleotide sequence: TGTGCCAGCACCCCAGAAGGGTGGGGGACCGGGGTGCTGTTTTTT. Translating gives CASTPEGWGTGVLFF. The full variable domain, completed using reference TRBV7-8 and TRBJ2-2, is GAGVSQSPRYKVAKRGQDVALRCDPISGHVSLFWYQQALGQGPEFLTYFQNEAQLDKSGLPSDRFFAERPEGSVSTLKIQRTQQEDSAVYLCASTPEGWGTGVLFFGEGSRLTVL.

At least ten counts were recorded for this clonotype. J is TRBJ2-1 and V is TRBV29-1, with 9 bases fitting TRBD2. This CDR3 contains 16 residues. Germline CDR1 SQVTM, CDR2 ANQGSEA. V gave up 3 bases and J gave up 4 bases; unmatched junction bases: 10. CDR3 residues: CSVDLREGLSYNEQFF. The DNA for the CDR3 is TGCAGCGTTGATTTGCGGGAGGGCCTCTCTTACAATGAGCAGTTCTTC.